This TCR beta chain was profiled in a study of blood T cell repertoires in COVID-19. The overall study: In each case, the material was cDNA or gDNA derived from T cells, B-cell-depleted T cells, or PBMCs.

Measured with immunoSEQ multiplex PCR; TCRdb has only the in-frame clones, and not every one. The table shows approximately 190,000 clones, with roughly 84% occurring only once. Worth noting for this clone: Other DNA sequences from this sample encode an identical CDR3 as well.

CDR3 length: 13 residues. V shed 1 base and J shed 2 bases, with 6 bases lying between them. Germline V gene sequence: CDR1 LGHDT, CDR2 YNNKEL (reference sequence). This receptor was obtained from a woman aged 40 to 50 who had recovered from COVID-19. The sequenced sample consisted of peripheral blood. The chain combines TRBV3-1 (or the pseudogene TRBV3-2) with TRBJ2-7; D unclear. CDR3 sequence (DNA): TGTGCCAGCAGCCAAGTCTCCGCCTACGAGCAGTACTTC. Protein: CASSQVSAYEQYF.